This TCR beta chain was documented in a study of blood T cell repertoires in COVID-19. About the research overall: Collection of acute and convalescent COVID-19 samples took place in the United States, Italy and Spain. T cells, B-cell-depleted T cells, or PBMCs provided the cDNA or gDNA that served as material.

TCRdb's table, derived via immunoSEQ multiplex PCR, lists solely in-frame clones and lacks some. The table shows approximately 210,000 clones, with around four fifths occurring only once. This clone was picked up a small number of times. All enrollees were roughly 18 to 100 years old and from around 25 US areas. CDR3 size: 11 residues. Germline V gives CDR1 MNHEY, CDR2 SMNVEV (reference sequence). V shed 5 bases and J shed 5 bases, with 6 bases lying between them. J is TRBJ2-5 and V is TRBV27, with D maybe TRBD2 (6 bases). The specimen was PBMCs or T cells enriched from blood (not recorded which). This sequence was found in a man aged 40-49 years who had recovered from COVID-19. The DNA of the CDR3 is TGTGCCAGCAGTAGCGGGGAGACCCAGTACTTC. This codes for CASSSGETQYF.